The 26 T cell receptor beta chains below come from one sample, sequenced in a study of beta chain features in type 1 diabetes. TCRB transcripts that were expressed got sequenced, as all of the isolated RNA had been reverse transcribed. Profiled with immunoSEQ multiplex PCR; TCRdb holds only in-frame clones, not every one. The sample has 310,000 or so clones, roughly 9% seen once. Their target antigens are unknown. Study results and limitations: TCRB CDR3 length was moderately but significantly reduced in all four CD4+ subsets of Type 1 diabetes patients.

The sample comprised central memory CD4+ T cells from blood. These receptors all come from a man aged 30 to 39 with type 1 diabetes.

This clone occurred many times. V is TRBV7-2 and J is TRBJ2-7, with D hard to call. The CDR3 runs to 12 residues. Trimming cost V 2 bases and J 4 bases, with 6 bases left between them. Germline V gene lookup returns CDR1 SGHTA and CDR2 FQGNSA. The CDR3 DNA follows: TGTGCCAGCAGCTTATCTGGGTACGAGCAGTACTTC. It is translated as CASSLSGYEQYF.

This clone has more than one count but fewer than ten. This chain connects TRBV27 to TRBJ2-2, with TRBD2 as a possible D gene (7 bases). The V gene lost 6 bases and the J gene lost 3 bases, with 14 bases spanning the gap. This CDR3 is 15 amino acids long. The germline V gene encodes CDR1 MNHEY and CDR2 SMNVEV (reference sequence). The CDR3 protein is CASRGGRSDTGELFF. The CDR3 DNA is TGTGCCAGCAGGGGGGGGCGCTCGGACACCGGGGAGCTGTTTTTT.

The rearrangement uses TRBV5-1 and TRBJ2-7; D call uncertain. Germline CDR1 and CDR2: SGHRS and YFSETQ. The ends were cut back, 2 bases at V and 5 bases at J, with 14 bases in the middle. This CDR3 is built from 14 residues. CDR3 bases: TGCGCCAGCAGCTTTGGACGGTCGGCGGACGAGCAGTACTTC. Protein sequence: CASSFGRSADEQYF.

This clone was recorded a few times. The V call is TRBV5-6, the J call TRBJ2-1; D gene uncertain. Germline CDR1 reads SGHDT; CDR2 reads YYEEEE. Between the trimmed V and J ends, which lost 2 bases and 6 bases, there was a span of 18 bases. The CDR3 sequence is 16 residues long. The CDR3 DNA follows: TGTGCCAGCAGCTTTCGACGGACGCTGGAAAGCAATGAGCAGTTCTTC. This sequence encodes CASSFRRTLESNEQFF.

This clone was seen only a few times. The genes are TRBV18 and TRBJ1-5; 8 nucleotides line up with TRBD1. The CDR3 has 14 amino acids. V lost 3 bases to trimming and J lost 7 bases; unmatched junction nucleotides: 5. Germline V gene sequence: CDR1 KGHSH, CDR2 LQKENI. CDR3 sequence: CASSPSGQGQPQHF. CDR3 nucleotide sequence: TGTGCCAGCTCACCTAGTGGACAGGGACAGCCCCAGCATTTT.

This clone was seen more than once but under ten times. The chain links TRBV20-1 to TRBJ1-2; a weak D match, TRBD1 (5 bases). This CDR3 has 11 amino acids. The germline gives CDR1 DFQATT, CDR2 SNEGSKA (reference sequence). V dropped 6 bases and J dropped 6 bases, with 11 bases sitting between them. CDR3 bases: TGCAGTGCCTCCCGGGGGGATGGCTACACCTTC. Translating it yields CSASRGDGYTF.

This clone was picked up a small number of times. The chain joins TRBV11-2 to TRBJ2-1; D is possibly TRBD2 (5 bases). The CDR3 is 13 amino acids. Trimming left V 4 bases short and J 9 bases short, with 13 bases between. CDR1 SGHAT and CDR2 FQNNGV come from the germline V gene. The CDR3 loop reads CASSSLLEGEQFF. The CDR3 DNA is TGTGCCAGCAGCTCACTTCTAGAGGGTGAGCAGTTCTTC.

This clone was seen at least ten times. This CDR3 reads CASSLAAAMEEQYF. For the CDR3, the DNA is TGCGCCAGCAGCTTGGCCGCGGCGATGGAAGAGCAGTACTTC. This chain links TRBV5-1 with TRBJ2-7, with D uncertain. The V end was cut by 0 bases, the J end by 7 bases, with 14 bases between. Germline V gives CDR1 SGHRS, CDR2 YFSETQ. The CDR3 is 14 residues long.

At least ten counts were recorded for this clone. V usage is TRBV30 and J usage is TRBJ1-1; possible D gene TRBD1, 5 bases. This CDR3 is built from 13 residues. Deletions cut 5 bases from V and 4 bases from J, with 14 bases between. Germline values: CDR1 GTSNPN, CDR2 SVGIG (reference sequence). CDR3 sequence (DNA): TGTGCCTGGGAGGACACGGCGATCACTGAAGCTTTCTTT. This codes for CAWEDTAITEAFF.

This clone has only a few counts. V gene TRBV7-2 combines with J gene TRBJ2-5, with 8 positions matching TRBD2. Germline V gene sequence: CDR1 SGHTA, CDR2 FQGNSA. The CDR3 consists of 14 residues. V shed 6 bases and J 5 bases; nucleotides not matched to a gene: 8. CDR3 nucleotide sequence: TGTGCCAGCAGAAAGGGACTAGACGGGGAGACCCAGTACTTC. It encodes CASRKGLDGETQYF.

This clone was detected many times. The chain combines TRBV21-1 with TRBJ1-3. TRBV21-1 counts as a pseudogene. The CDR3 consists of 14 residues. The CDR3, as DNA: TGTGCCAGCAGCACTGGGGTATCTGGAAACACCATATATTTT. This translates into CASSTGVSGNTIYF.

This clone was observed a handful of times. A junction end diverges from the germline sequence, so it may reflect a read error. The V call is TRBV7-9, the J call TRBJ2-5, with a tentative D call TRBD2 (5 bases). Germline CDR1 SEHNR, CDR2 FQNEAQ (reference sequence). CDR3 size: 14 residues. Written as DNA, the CDR3 is TGTGCCAGCAGCGCAACTAGTCCCCAAGGGACCCAGTACTTC. Translating it yields CASSATSPQGTQYF.

The table lists this clone with a few counts. This sequence joins TRBV7-2 and TRBJ2-1, with 15 nucleotides matching TRBD2. Germline values: CDR1 SGHTA, CDR2 FQGNSA. This CDR3 contains 17 residues. V was clipped by 0 bases and J by 4 bases; unmatched bases: 1. The CDR3 loop reads CASSLAGTSGGYNEQFF. CDR3 bases: TGTGCCAGCAGCTTAGCTGGGACTAGCGGGGGGTACAATGAGCAGTTCTTC.

This clone was seen a handful of times. The genes are TRBV7-9 and TRBJ2-1; tentative D call: TRBD1 (6 bases). V lost 5 bases and J lost 9, with 11 bases in between. The CDR3 is made up of 12 amino acids. CDR1 is SEHNR, CDR2 FQNEAQ, per germline (reference sequence). The CDR3 DNA reads as TGTGCCAGCAGCCACAGGGTCGGTGAGCAGTTCTTC. Residues: CASSHRVGEQFF.

This clone was counted only a few times. This chain uses TRBV10-2 with TRBJ1-1; maybe TRBD1 (5 bases). The ends were cut back, 6 bases at V and 4 bases at J, with 12 bases in the middle. The CDR3 spans 13 residues. The germline V gene encodes CDR1 WSHSY and CDR2 SAAADI. The CDR3 DNA reads TGCGCCAGCAGGGGGACGGTGGGCACTGAAGCTTTCTTT. It is translated as CASRGTVGTEAFF.

This clone was counted at least ten times. The CDR3 nucleotides are TGCAGCGTGGGACAGGGAATGAGCACAGATACGCAGTATTTT. This sequence encodes CSVGQGMSTDTQYF. The chain combines TRBV29-1 with TRBJ2-3; 9 bases align to TRBD1. The V gene's germline CDR1 is SQVTM and CDR2 ANQGSEA. Unmatched junction bases numbered 4, after V lost 6 bases and J lost 0 bases. CDR3 length equals 14 residues.

This clone has a handful of counts. The chain carries TRBV7-8 and TRBJ1-5, with TRBD1 matching 7 bases. Germline values: CDR1 SGHVS, CDR2 FQNEAQ. V gave up 4 bases and J gave up 16 bases; unmatched junction bases: 7. The CDR3 totals 11 residues. In DNA, the CDR3 is TGTGCCAGCAGCTCCACAGGGGTACACCATTTT. It encodes CASSSTGVHHF.

This clone turned up a few times. The chain recombines TRBV6-1 with TRBJ1-2; D uncertain. The V and J ends lost 4 bases and 4 bases respectively, with 4 bases between them. Germline-derived CDR1 and CDR2 are MNHNS and SASEGT. This CDR3 spans 11 amino acids. The CDR3 loop reads CASSAGYGYTF. The DNA for the CDR3 is TGTGCCAGCAGTGCGGGCTATGGCTACACCTTC.

This clone was counted only a few times. The rearrangement uses TRBV11-2 and TRBJ2-7, with TRBD2 matching 9 bases. V was pared by 7 bases and J by 2 bases, with 9 bases of the junction left unmatched. The CDR3 loop spans 15 amino acids. Germline-derived CDR1 and CDR2 are SGHAT and FQNNGV. The chain's CDR3 is CASTPGAGGPYEQYF. CDR3 coding DNA: TGTGCCAGCACCCCTGGTGCGGGGGGGCCCTACGAGCAGTACTTC.

The rearrangement links TRBV19 to TRBJ1-5, with 8 bases fitting TRBD1. This CDR3 spans 12 amino acids. V trimming: 6 bases; J trimming: 11 bases; junction bases outside the gene matches: 6. The germline CDR1 and CDR2 sequences are LNHDA and SQIVND (reference sequence). The CDR3 protein is CASRADRGAQHF. CDR3 nucleotides: TGTGCCAGTAGAGCCGACAGGGGTGCCCAGCATTTT.

This clone was seen only a few times. This chain uses TRBV7-2 with TRBJ2-5; a possible D gene is TRBD2 (5 bases). The CDR3 spans 14 residues. Germline V lookup: CDR1 SGHTA, CDR2 FQGNSA. V lost 3 bases, J lost 5 bases, and 13 bases lay in between. The chain's CDR3 is CASSLDSTQETQYF. DNA for the CDR3: TGTGCCAGCAGCTTGGACTCTACCCAGGAGACCCAGTACTTC. Based on the CDR3 plus reference TRBV7-2 and TRBJ2-5, the full variable domain is GAGVSQSPSNKVTEKGKDVELRCDPISGHTALYWYRQSLGQGLEFLIYFQGNSAPDKSGLPSDRFSAERTGGSVSTLTIQRTQQEDSAVYLCASSLDSTQETQYFGPGTRLLVL.

The table lists this clone with a few counts. With a much larger clone just one base away, this may be a read error. The gene calls are TRBV13 and TRBJ2-4; unclear D gene. The CDR3 loop spans 10 amino acids. In germline, CDR1 is PRHDT, CDR2 FYEKMQ (reference sequence). With 6 bases removed from V and 9 bases from J, the gap between germline ends came to 6 bases. The CDR3 loop is CASSEAIQYF. The CDR3 DNA follows: TGTGCCAGCAGTGAGGCCATTCAGTACTTC.

This clone was detected ten times or more. The gene calls are TRBV5-1 and TRBJ1-6; 9 bases are a match to TRBD1. This CDR3 is 16 amino acids long. The V gene end was trimmed by 3 bases and the J gene end by 9 bases; junction bases not matched to a gene: 10. The germline V gene encodes CDR1 SGHRS and CDR2 YFSETQ. The CDR3 loop is CASSSDFGQGTSPLHF. CDR3 coding DNA: TGCGCCAGCAGCTCTGACTTTGGACAGGGGACTTCACCCCTCCACTTT.

There are a few counts of this clone. Additional DNA sequences in this sample encode the identical CDR3. The chain combines TRBV6-5 with TRBJ2-3; 7 bases agree with TRBD1. The trim removed 2 bases at V and 0 bases at J, leaving 2 bases unmatched. Germline loops: CDR1 MNHEY, CDR2 SVGAGI. The CDR3 loop spans 15 amino acids. The CDR3 DNA follows: TGTGCCAGCAGTTACGGGACAGCTAGCACAGATACGCAGTATTTT. Translation: CASSYGTASTDTQYF.

The chain uses TRBV4-3 and TRBJ2-3, with D possibly TRBD2 on 7 matching bases. The CDR3 is made up of 16 amino acids. Germline CDR1 reads LGHNA; CDR2 reads YSLEER. V was shortened by 0 bases and J by 0 bases, with 10 bases between the two germline ends. The CDR3 DNA reads TGCGCCAGCAGCCAAGAAGGGGGGGCGAGCACAGATACGCAGTATTTT. This translates into CASSQEGGASTDTQYF.

This clone has only a few counts. This rearrangement joins TRBV7-2 to TRBJ1-6; D unresolved. With 1 base removed from V and 0 bases from J, the gap between germline ends came to 10 bases. Per germline, CDR1 SGHTA and CDR2 FQGNSA. This CDR3 is 17 amino acids long. The CDR3 loop reads CASSLESLYSYNSPLHF. The CDR3 DNA reads as TGTGCCAGCAGCTTAGAGTCTCTGTACTCCTATAATTCACCCCTCCACTTT.